The clone carrying this T cell receptor (beta chain) occurred a few times. Antigen: not known. Individually, cDNA molecules had unique molecular identifiers attached to them. In TCRdb, the 5' RACE reads were re-called with MiXCR into one record per CDR3 protein. The sample records roughly 75,000 distinct CDR3 sequences, more than 10% being singletons. V trimming: 6 bases; J trimming: 0 bases; junction bases outside the gene matches: 5. The CDR3 is 14 residues long. The entry originates in a study of early T cells in non-severe SARS-CoV-2 infection. About the research overall: Sequenced bulk RNA came from whole blood that was unsorted, and chains were unpaired. Study observations and caveats: VDJdb matching favored anti-spike CD8 responses, missing private and CD4 specificities.

The material sequenced was whole blood. The rearrangement uses TRBV12-3 or TRBV12-4 and TRBJ2-7, with 7 nucleotides matching TRBD1. The receptor was isolated from an adult who was a healthcare worker with PCR-confirmed SARS-CoV-2 infection or an uninfected control (not recorded which). The CDR3 region has the DNA TGTGCCAGCAGCCTCGACAGGGACTCCTACGAGCAGTACTTC. This translates into CASSLDRDSYEQYF.